This T cell receptor beta chain comes out of a study of blood T cell repertoires in COVID-19. Whole-study context: The origin of the acute and convalescent COVID-19 samples was the United States, Italy and Spain. T cells, B-cell-depleted T cells, or PBMCs supplied cDNA or gDNA.

Source study methods: Reference gene primer amplification gave estimated nucleated cell counts. TCRdb's table, derived via immunoSEQ multiplex PCR, lists solely in-frame clones and lacks some. V, J and clone size are those of that table, while D and trimming were read from the DNA. This table has some 29,000 clones, more than 70% appearing once. This CDR3 region has 17 residues. The ends were cut back, 4 bases at V and 2 bases at J, with 23 bases in the middle. Looked up from germline, CDR1 is GTSNPN and CDR2 is SVGIG (reference sequence). The rearrangement joins TRBV30 to TRBJ2-5, with D possibly TRBD2 on 7 matching bases. Sequencing was carried out using peripheral blood. This sequence was found in a man older than 75 with active COVID-19. The CDR3 reads CAWNLAGGGWGQETQYF. The CDR3 region has the DNA TGTGCCTGGAATCTTGCCGGCGGGGGCTGGGGGCAAGAGACCCAGTACTTC.